This T cell receptor (beta chain) was captured in a study of cytomegalovirus exposure and HLA in healthy donors. Turning to the study itself: There were some 400 genotyped donors. Of these, 81% fell in the genetic ancestry cluster associated with self-reported Caucasian donors.

In germline, CDR1 is SGHRS, CDR2 YFSETQ. The ends lost 0 bases at V and 5 bases at J; junction bases unmatched: 4. This CDR3 region has 14 residues. A remark on this clone: The antigen is undetermined.

PCR used 60 Vbeta primers and 13 Jbeta primers. Repertoires were generated with immunoSEQ multiplex PCR, while TCRdb's copy carries only in-frame clones and drops some. The sample has some 150,000 clones; about 75% are singletons. Study-level points and caveats: Specificity of a few CMV-associated chains for CMV antigens was verified in vitro. Sequencing depth across donors, presence/absence analyses assumed, was roughly uniform.

The chain joins TRBV5-1 to TRBJ2-7, with TRBD1 matching 8 bases. This clonotype was obtained from a woman aged 40 to 55 in good health and CMV-seronegative. The sample comprised PBMCs. For the CDR3, the DNA is TGCGCCAGCAGCTTGGACAGGGGGAAAAACGAGCAGTACTTC. The encoded protein is CASSLDRGKNEQYF.